This entry features one T cell receptor beta chain sequence. In the original processing: Using reference gene primer amplification, nucleated cell counts were estimated. The assay was immunoSEQ multiplex PCR, and TCRdb's table has in-frame clones only and misses some. The DNA gave D and trimming, while V, J and clone size come from that table. The table lists about 140,000 clones, roughly 80% of them singletons. The data belong to a study of blood T cell repertoires in COVID-19. The sequence was obtained from a woman older than 75 with acute or convalescent COVID-19. Input material: peripheral blood.

The CDR3 DNA sequence: TGCGCCAGCAGACCGACGGTGACAGGGAACTATGGCTACACCTTC. It codes for CASRPTVTGNYGYTF. V is TRBV4-1 and J is TRBJ1-2, with TRBD1 identical over 7 bases. Germline V gives CDR1 MGHRA, CDR2 YSYEKL. V dropped 6 bases and J dropped 2; count of bases not matched to a gene: 9. The CDR3 consists of 15 residues.